This T cell receptor (beta chain) was sequenced for a study of siplizumab effects on memory and regulatory T cells. Each sample yielded around 10^5 assayed TCR templates. This table comes from immunoSEQ multiplex PCR, and its TCRdb copy is limited to in-frame clones, with some not included. Of more than 95,000 clones listed, 90% to 95% were seen once; the top ten hold 0.32%. Looked up from germline, CDR1 is KGHSH and CDR2 is LQKENI. Trimming removed 3 bases from V and 0 bases from J; junction bases left unmatched: 11. The CDR3 consists of 18 residues. In the case of this clone: Its cognate antigen is unknown.

General observations from the study: Naive or memory phenotype assignment was not possible for roughly 80-97% of proliferating CD4+ or CD8+ clones.

The sequence was collected from a human donor in good health. The chain links TRBV18 to TRBJ2-3, with TRBD2 matching over 8 bases. Sequencing was performed on CD4+ T cells sorted from blood. Here the CDR3 reads CASSPRTLAGSSTDTQYF. CDR3 sequence (DNA): TGTGCCAGCTCACCGAGGACGCTAGCGGGTTCTAGCACAGATACGCAGTATTTT.